This is a list of T cell receptor beta chains from one sample in a study of T-cell reconstitution after alpha-beta-depleted transplantation in children. MiXCR was run by TCRdb on the PCR reads, yielding one entry per CDR3 protein. Of roughly 300,000 distinct CDR3 sequences in the sample, roughly 10% are singletons; the top ten hold 23%. The material was peripheral blood, obtained 180 days after TCRalphabeta/CD19-depleted stem cell transplant. The receptors were gathered from a male patient under 10 years old who had a stem cell transplant for chronic granulomatous disease, so the T cells may come from the graft donor. Each CDR3 is given with its conserved first and last residue. D genes are given only for firm matches. Not every row has a clone size; where given, it reads once, few, many or a size class.

CDR3nt: TGCAGTGCTAGGACCAGCGGGGGGGCTTACAATGAGCAGTTCTTC; CDR3aa: CSARTSGGAYNEQFF; d_gene: TRBD2; v_gene: TRBV20-1; j_gene: TRBJ2-1; abundance: many
CDR3nt: TGTGCCAGCAGTCTCCGGACAGGGCTAACCAAAAACATTCAGTACTTC; CDR3aa: CASSLRTGLTKNIQYF; d_gene: TRBD1; v_gene: TRBV27; j_gene: TRBJ2-4; abundance: many
CDR3nt: TGTGCCAGCAGCCCCAAAATCTCCCTCTTCTATGGCTACACCTTC; CDR3aa: CASSPKISLFYGYTF; d_gene: -; v_gene: TRBV3-1; j_gene: TRBJ1-2; abundance: many
CDR3nt: TGCGCCAGCAGCCTTTACACTAGCGGCCCCGGAGAGAGAACCTTC; CDR3aa: CASSLYTSGPGERTF; d_gene: TRBD2; v_gene: TRBV5-1; j_gene: TRBJ2-5; abundance: many
CDR3nt: TGTGCCAGCAGCCAAGTCGACAATGAGCAGTTCTTC; CDR3aa: CASSQVDNEQFF; d_gene: -; v_gene: TRBV3-1; j_gene: TRBJ2-1; abundance: many
CDR3nt: TGTGCCAGCAGCTGGTCCCGGACTAGCGGGGACCAAGAGACCCAGTACTTC; CDR3aa: CASSWSRTSGDQETQYF; d_gene: TRBD2; v_gene: TRBV5-6; j_gene: TRBJ2-5; abundance: many
CDR3nt: TGTGCCAGCTCACCAGGGTTGAGAGGCTACACCTTC; CDR3aa: CASSPGLRGYTF; d_gene: -; v_gene: TRBV18; j_gene: TRBJ1-2; abundance: -
CDR3nt: TGTGCCAGCAGCTTCGGGACAGTGGGCGATTCACCCCTCCACTTT; CDR3aa: CASSFGTVGDSPLHF; d_gene: TRBD1; v_gene: TRBV7-2; j_gene: TRBJ1-6; abundance: many
CDR3nt: TGCGCCAGCAGCCCTCCGGGACAGGGGCTCACCGGGGAGCTGTTTTTT; CDR3aa: CASSPPGQGLTGELFF; d_gene: TRBD1; v_gene: TRBV4-1; j_gene: TRBJ2-2; abundance: many
CDR3nt: TGTGCCAGCAGTTTAGGCCGGACAGGGACCAATCAGCCCCAGCATTTT; CDR3aa: CASSLGRTGTNQPQHF; d_gene: TRBD1; v_gene: TRBV12-3/TRBV12-4; j_gene: TRBJ1-5; abundance: many
CDR3nt: TGTGCCAGCAGTTTTATTACGGCTCTCGGGACTAGCGGATCCTACGAGCAGTACTTC; CDR3aa: CASSFITALGTSGSYEQYF; d_gene: TRBD2; v_gene: TRBV28; j_gene: TRBJ2-7; abundance: many
CDR3nt: TGCAGTGCTAGAGACCCGTCCGGCAGGGCAGATACGCAGTATTTT; CDR3aa: CSARDPSGRADTQYF; d_gene: -; v_gene: TRBV20-1; j_gene: TRBJ2-3; abundance: many
CDR3nt: TGTGCCAGCAGCTTAACCCCCCCCGATACGCAGTATTTT; CDR3aa: CASSLTPPDTQYF; d_gene: -; v_gene: TRBV11-2; j_gene: TRBJ2-3; abundance: many
CDR3nt: TGCGCCAGCAGCTCACAGGGAAATGAGCAGTTCTTC; CDR3aa: CASSSQGNEQFF; d_gene: -; v_gene: TRBV12-3/TRBV12-4; j_gene: TRBJ2-1; abundance: many
CDR3nt: TGTGCCAGCAGTTTAACTGACAAGAGGAGGGGCGGGAGGAAGATTGTGGAGACCCAGTACTTC; CDR3aa: CASSLTDKRRGGRKIVETQYF; d_gene: TRBD2; v_gene: TRBV12-3/TRBV12-4; j_gene: TRBJ2-5; abundance: -
CDR3nt: TGTGCCAGCAGTTTGAGGACAGGGGCTTACAATGAGCAGTTCTTC; CDR3aa: CASSLRTGAYNEQFF; d_gene: TRBD1; v_gene: TRBV12-3/TRBV12-4; j_gene: TRBJ2-1; abundance: many
CDR3nt: TGTGCCAGCAGTGCTAACGGCGGTCGGCACACCGGGGAGCTGTTTTTT; CDR3aa: CASSANGGRHTGELFF; d_gene: -; v_gene: TRBV25-1; j_gene: TRBJ2-2; abundance: many
CDR3nt: TGTGCCAGCAGAGACAGGGCCCCATACACTGAAGCTTTCTTT; CDR3aa: CASRDRAPYTEAFF; d_gene: TRBD1; v_gene: TRBV2; j_gene: TRBJ1-1; abundance: many
CDR3nt: TGTGCCAGCAGTCTCGGGACTACCTATGATACGCAGTATTTT; CDR3aa: CASSLGTTYDTQYF; d_gene: TRBD2; v_gene: TRBV28; j_gene: TRBJ2-3; abundance: many
CDR3nt: TGCTGTGCCGAAAAGACAGGGACTGCTTGGTACAATGAGCAGTTCTTC; CDR3aa: CCAEKTGTAWYNEQFF; d_gene: -; v_gene: TRBV20-1; j_gene: TRBJ2-1; abundance: -
CDR3nt: TGCAGCGTTGAAGATCGAGGGGGGGGCCACTTAAACACCATATATTTT; CDR3aa: CSVEDRGGGHLNTIYF; d_gene: -; v_gene: TRBV29-1; j_gene: TRBJ1-3; abundance: many
CDR3nt: TGTGCCAGCAGCCCAATGAGACTAGTGGAGACCCAGTACTTC; CDR3aa: CASSPMRLVETQYF; d_gene: -; v_gene: TRBV11-2; j_gene: TRBJ2-5; abundance: many
CDR3nt: TGTGCCAGCAGCTTAGTGAGACTAGCGGGGGCGGCTGAGCAGTTCTTC; CDR3aa: CASSLVRLAGAAEQFF; d_gene: TRBD2; v_gene: TRBV7-8; j_gene: TRBJ2-1; abundance: many
CDR3nt: TGTGCCAGCAGTTTCGCCCACCCCCCCTATGGCTACACCTTC; CDR3aa: CASSFAHPPYGYTF; d_gene: -; v_gene: TRBV28; j_gene: TRBJ1-2; abundance: many
CDR3nt: TGTGCCAGCAGTATACAGGGGTACGAGCAGTACTTC; CDR3aa: CASSIQGYEQYF; d_gene: TRBD1; v_gene: TRBV6-2/TRBV6-3; j_gene: TRBJ2-7; abundance: many
CDR3nt: TGCGCCAGCAGCTGGACACCGGGACTAGGCACCTACGAGCAGTACTTC; CDR3aa: CASSWTPGLGTYEQYF; d_gene: TRBD2; v_gene: TRBV5-1; j_gene: TRBJ2-7; abundance: many
CDR3nt: TGTGCCAGCAGCTTAGATCCGGGGCCAAACACCATATATTTT; CDR3aa: CASSLDPGPNTIYF; d_gene: -; v_gene: TRBV11-2; j_gene: TRBJ1-3; abundance: many
CDR3nt: TGCGCCAGCAGCGGGGGCCCAGGGAGGAACACCGGGGAGCTGTTTTTT; CDR3aa: CASSGGPGRNTGELFF; d_gene: -; v_gene: TRBV5-1; j_gene: TRBJ2-2; abundance: many
CDR3nt: TGTGCCAGCAGCTGCACAGGCACCAATCAGCCCCAGCATTTT; CDR3aa: CASSCTGTNQPQHF; d_gene: -; v_gene: TRBV7-6; j_gene: TRBJ1-5; abundance: many
CDR3nt: TGTGCCAGCAGTTATACGGGGACCCGCACGGTATTC; CDR3aa: CASSYTGTRTVF; d_gene: -; v_gene: TRBV6-5; j_gene: TRBJ1-2; abundance: many
CDR3nt: TGCAGTGCTAGAATCAATCGATACACCGGGGAGCTGTTTTTT; CDR3aa: CSARINRYTGELFF; d_gene: -; v_gene: TRBV20-1; j_gene: TRBJ2-2; abundance: many
CDR3nt: TGTGCCAGCAGCGTATCTAGCGGGAGTGTAGAGCAGTTCTTC; CDR3aa: CASSVSSGSVEQFF; d_gene: TRBD2; v_gene: TRBV9; j_gene: TRBJ2-1; abundance: many
CDR3nt: TGCAGTGCTAGAATAGCAGGGGGGAATGGCTACACCTTC; CDR3aa: CSARIAGGNGYTF; d_gene: TRBD1; v_gene: TRBV20-1; j_gene: TRBJ1-2; abundance: many
CDR3nt: TGTGCCAGCTCACTGGGACTTGATAGTAATGAGCAGTTCTTC; CDR3aa: CASSLGLDSNEQFF; d_gene: -; v_gene: TRBV18; j_gene: TRBJ2-1; abundance: many
CDR3nt: TGTGCCAGCAGTTATTTAAAGACCTACGAGCAGTACTTC; CDR3aa: CASSYLKTYEQYF; d_gene: -; v_gene: TRBV12-3/TRBV12-4; j_gene: TRBJ2-7; abundance: many
CDR3nt: TGCGCCAGCAGCTTCTCCGGGCCGACGGAGACCCAGTACTTC; CDR3aa: CASSFSGPTETQYF; d_gene: -; v_gene: TRBV5-1; j_gene: TRBJ2-5; abundance: many
CDR3nt: TGCGCCAGCAGCCAAGATTTGGGTGTCAACACCGGGGAGCTGTTTTTT; CDR3aa: CASSQDLGVNTGELFF; d_gene: -; v_gene: TRBV4-1; j_gene: TRBJ2-2; abundance: few
CDR3nt: TGTGCCAGCAGTTTTATCGGTGAGCAGTTCTTC; CDR3aa: CASSFIGEQFF; d_gene: -; v_gene: TRBV12-3/TRBV12-4; j_gene: TRBJ2-1; abundance: many
CDR3nt: TGTGCCAGCAGTCCCCCATCGGCTAGTATACAAGAGACCCAGTACTTC; CDR3aa: CASSPPSASIQETQYF; d_gene: -; v_gene: TRBV12-3/TRBV12-4; j_gene: TRBJ2-5; abundance: many
CDR3nt: TGTGCCAGCAGTTTCTCGGGACTAGCGGGAGCAGATACGCAGTATTTT; CDR3aa: CASSFSGLAGADTQYF; d_gene: TRBD2; v_gene: TRBV27; j_gene: TRBJ2-3; abundance: many
CDR3nt: TGTGCCAGCACCAGGGGCAGGGGGGTCCACGAGCAGTACTTC; CDR3aa: CASTRGRGVHEQYF; d_gene: -; v_gene: TRBV28; j_gene: TRBJ2-7; abundance: many
CDR3nt: TGTGCCAGCAGCCCGCACGCAACCTACGAGCAGTACTTC; CDR3aa: CASSPHATYEQYF; d_gene: -; v_gene: TRBV7-2; j_gene: TRBJ2-7; abundance: many
CDR3nt: TGTGCCAGCAGCTTGAAGGTTTGGCAGGGCGCCGGGGAGCTGTTTTTT; CDR3aa: CASSLKVWQGAGELFF; d_gene: -; v_gene: TRBV5-6; j_gene: TRBJ2-2; abundance: many
CDR3nt: TGCGCCAGCAGCCAAGATACTCGGACAGGGGGCAGGGAGCAGTACTTC; CDR3aa: CASSQDTRTGGREQYF; d_gene: TRBD1; v_gene: TRBV4-3; j_gene: TRBJ2-7; abundance: many
CDR3nt: TGTGCCAGCAGTTCACATGGACAGGGAGAGGCCTTAACCAATGAGCAGTTCTTC; CDR3aa: CASSSHGQGEALTNEQFF; d_gene: TRBD1; v_gene: TRBV28; j_gene: TRBJ2-1; abundance: many
CDR3nt: TGCAGCAGTTCCGGGACTAGCGGTTTTTACAATGAGCAGTTCTTC; CDR3aa: CSSSGTSGFYNEQFF; d_gene: TRBD2; v_gene: TRBV29-1; j_gene: TRBJ2-1; abundance: many